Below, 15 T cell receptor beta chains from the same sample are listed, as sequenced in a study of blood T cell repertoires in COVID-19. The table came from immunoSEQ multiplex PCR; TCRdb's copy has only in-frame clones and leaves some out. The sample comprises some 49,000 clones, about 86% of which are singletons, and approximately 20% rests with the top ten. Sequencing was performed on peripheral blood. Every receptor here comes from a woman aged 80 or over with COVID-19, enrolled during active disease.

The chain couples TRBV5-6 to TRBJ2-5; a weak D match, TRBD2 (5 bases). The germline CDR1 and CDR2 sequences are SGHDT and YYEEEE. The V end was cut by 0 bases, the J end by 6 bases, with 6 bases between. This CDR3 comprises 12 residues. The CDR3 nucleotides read TGTGCCAGCAGCTTGGCCGGGAAGACCCAGTACTTC. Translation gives CASSLAGKTQYF.

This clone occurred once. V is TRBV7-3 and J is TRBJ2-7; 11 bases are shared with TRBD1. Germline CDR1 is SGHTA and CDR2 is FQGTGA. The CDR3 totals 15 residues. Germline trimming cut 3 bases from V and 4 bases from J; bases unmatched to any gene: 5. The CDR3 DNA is TGTGCCAGCAGCTTGACAGGACAGGGGGCTTACGAGCAGTACTTC. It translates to CASSLTGQGAYEQYF.

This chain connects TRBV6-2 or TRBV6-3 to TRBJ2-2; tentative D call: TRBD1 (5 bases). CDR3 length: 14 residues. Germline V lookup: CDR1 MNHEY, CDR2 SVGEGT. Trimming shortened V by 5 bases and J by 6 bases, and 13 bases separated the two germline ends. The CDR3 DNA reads TGTGCCAGCAGTGGGGCCTTTGGGCCCGGGGAGCTGTTTTTT. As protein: CASSGAFGPGELFF.

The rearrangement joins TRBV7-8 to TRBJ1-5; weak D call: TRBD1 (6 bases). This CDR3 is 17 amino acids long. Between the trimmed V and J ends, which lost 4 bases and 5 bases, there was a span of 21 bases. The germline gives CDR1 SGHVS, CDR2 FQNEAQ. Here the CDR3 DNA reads TGTGCCAGCAGCTGGGGGCAGGGTAGTCTGCGGGATCAGCCCCAGCATTTT. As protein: CASSWGQGSLRDQPQHF. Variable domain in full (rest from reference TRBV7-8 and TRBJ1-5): GAGVSQSPRYKVAKRGQDVALRCDPISGHVSLFWYQQALGQGPEFLTYFQNEAQLDKSGLPSDRFFAERPEGSVSTLKIQRTQQEDSAVYLCASSWGQGSLRDQPQHFGDGTRLSIL.

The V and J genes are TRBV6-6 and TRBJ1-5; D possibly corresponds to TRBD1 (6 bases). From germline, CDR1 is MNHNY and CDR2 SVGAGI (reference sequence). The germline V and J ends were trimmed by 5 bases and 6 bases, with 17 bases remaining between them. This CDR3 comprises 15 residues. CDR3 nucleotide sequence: TGTGCCAGCAGTCAGCGTCGGGGGGCAAGTCAGCCCCAGCATTTT. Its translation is CASSQRRGASQPQHF.

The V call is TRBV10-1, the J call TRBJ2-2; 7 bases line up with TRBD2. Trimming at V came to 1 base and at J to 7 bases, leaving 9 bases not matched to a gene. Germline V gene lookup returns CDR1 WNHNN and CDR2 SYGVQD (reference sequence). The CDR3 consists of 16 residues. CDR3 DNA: TGCGCCAGCAGTGAGTTAGGGAGGGCCACGGGCGGGGAGCTGTTTTTT. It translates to CASSELGRATGGELFF.

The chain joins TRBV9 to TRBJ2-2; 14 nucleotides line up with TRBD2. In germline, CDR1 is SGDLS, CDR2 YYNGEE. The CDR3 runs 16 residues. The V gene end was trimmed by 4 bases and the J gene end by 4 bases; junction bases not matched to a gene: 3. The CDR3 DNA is TGTGCCAGCAGCCGACTAGCGGGGGGGGGCACCGGGGAGCTGTTTTTT. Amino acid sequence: CASSRLAGGGTGELFF. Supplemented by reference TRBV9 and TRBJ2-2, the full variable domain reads DSGVTQTPKHLITATGQRVTLRCSPRSGDLSVYWYQQSLDQGLQFLIQYYNGEERAKGNILERFSAQQFPDLHSELNLSSLELGDSALYFCASSRLAGGGTGELFFGEGSRLTVL.

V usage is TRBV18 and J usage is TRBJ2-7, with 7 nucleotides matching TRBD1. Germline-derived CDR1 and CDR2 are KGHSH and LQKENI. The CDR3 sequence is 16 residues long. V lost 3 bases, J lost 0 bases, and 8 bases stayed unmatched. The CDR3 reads CASSPPLAGGSYEQYF. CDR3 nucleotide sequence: TGTGCCAGCTCACCTCCCCTGGCAGGGGGCTCCTACGAGCAGTACTTC.

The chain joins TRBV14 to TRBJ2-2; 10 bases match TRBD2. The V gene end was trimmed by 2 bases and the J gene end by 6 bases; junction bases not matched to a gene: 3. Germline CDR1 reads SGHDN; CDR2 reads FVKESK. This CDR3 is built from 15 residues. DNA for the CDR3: TGTGCCAGCAGCCAACAAGCGGGAGGGTCCGGGGAGCTGTTTTTT. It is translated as CASSQQAGGSGELFF.

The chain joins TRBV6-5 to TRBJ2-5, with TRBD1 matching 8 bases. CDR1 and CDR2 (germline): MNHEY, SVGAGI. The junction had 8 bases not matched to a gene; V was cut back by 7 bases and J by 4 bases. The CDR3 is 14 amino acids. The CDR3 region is CASTRTGGGETQYF. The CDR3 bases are TGTGCCAGCACCCGTACAGGGGGTGGAGAGACCCAGTACTTC.

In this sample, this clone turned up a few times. For the CDR3, the DNA is TGTGCCAGCAGTCGGACAGACGAGCAGTACTTC. It specifies CASSRTDEQYF. The chain links TRBV12-3 or TRBV12-4 to TRBJ2-7, with D tentatively TRBD1 (6 bases). V was cut by 5 bases and J by 5 bases, with 7 bases left in between. The CDR3 runs to 11 residues.

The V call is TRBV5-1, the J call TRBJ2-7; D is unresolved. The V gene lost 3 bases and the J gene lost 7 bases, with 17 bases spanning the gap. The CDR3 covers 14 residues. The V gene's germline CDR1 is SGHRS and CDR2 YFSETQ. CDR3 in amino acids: CASSSPGPTREQYF. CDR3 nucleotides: TGCGCCAGCAGCTCCCCGGGTCCCACCCGAGAGCAGTACTTC.

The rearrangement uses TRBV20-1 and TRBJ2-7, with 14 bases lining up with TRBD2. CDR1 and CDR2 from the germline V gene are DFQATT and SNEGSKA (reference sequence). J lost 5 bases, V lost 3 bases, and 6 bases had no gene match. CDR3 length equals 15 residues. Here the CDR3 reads CSASGTSGSVDEQYF. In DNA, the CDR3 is TGCAGTGCTAGTGGGACTAGCGGGAGCGTGGACGAGCAGTACTTC.

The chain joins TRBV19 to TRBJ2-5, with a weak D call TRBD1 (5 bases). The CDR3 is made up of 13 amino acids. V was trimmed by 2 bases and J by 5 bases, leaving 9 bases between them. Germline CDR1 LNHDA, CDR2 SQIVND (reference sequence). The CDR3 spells CASSIRGSETQYF. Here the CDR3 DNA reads TGTGCCAGTAGTATAAGGGGCTCGGAGACCCAGTACTTC.

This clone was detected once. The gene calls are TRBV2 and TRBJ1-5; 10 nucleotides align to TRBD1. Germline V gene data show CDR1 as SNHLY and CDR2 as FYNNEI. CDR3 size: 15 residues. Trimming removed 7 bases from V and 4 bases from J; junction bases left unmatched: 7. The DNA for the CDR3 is TGTGCCAGCAAGACAGGGGGCTTAGGGAATCAGCCCCAGCATTTT. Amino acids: CASKTGGLGNQPQHF. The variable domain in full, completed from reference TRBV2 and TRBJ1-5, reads EPEVTQTPSHQVTQMGQEVILRCVPISNHLYFYWYRQILGQKVEFLVSFYNNEISEKSEIFDDQFSVERPDGSNFTLKIRSTKLEDSAMYFCASKTGGLGNQPQHFGDGTRLSIL.